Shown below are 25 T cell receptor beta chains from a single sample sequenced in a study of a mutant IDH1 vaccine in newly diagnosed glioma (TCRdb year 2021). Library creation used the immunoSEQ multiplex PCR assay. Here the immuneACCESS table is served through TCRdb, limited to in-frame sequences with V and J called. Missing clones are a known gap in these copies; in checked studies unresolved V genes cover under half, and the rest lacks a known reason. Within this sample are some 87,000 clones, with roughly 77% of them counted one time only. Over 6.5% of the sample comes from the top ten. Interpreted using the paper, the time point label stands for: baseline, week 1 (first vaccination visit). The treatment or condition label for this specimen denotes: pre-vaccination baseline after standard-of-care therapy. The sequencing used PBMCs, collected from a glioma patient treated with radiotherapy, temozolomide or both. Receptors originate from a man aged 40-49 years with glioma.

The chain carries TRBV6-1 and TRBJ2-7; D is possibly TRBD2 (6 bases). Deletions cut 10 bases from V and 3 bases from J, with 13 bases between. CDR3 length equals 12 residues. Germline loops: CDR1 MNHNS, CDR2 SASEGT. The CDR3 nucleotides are TGTGCCATCGGGGGACTGCACTACGAGCAGTACTTC. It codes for CAIGGLHYEQYF.

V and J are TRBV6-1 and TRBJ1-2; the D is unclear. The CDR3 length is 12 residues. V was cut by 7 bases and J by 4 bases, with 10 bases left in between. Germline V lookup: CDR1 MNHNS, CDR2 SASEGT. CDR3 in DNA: TGTGCCAGCATGAGGATCAGCTATGGCTACACCTTC. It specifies CASMRISYGYTF.

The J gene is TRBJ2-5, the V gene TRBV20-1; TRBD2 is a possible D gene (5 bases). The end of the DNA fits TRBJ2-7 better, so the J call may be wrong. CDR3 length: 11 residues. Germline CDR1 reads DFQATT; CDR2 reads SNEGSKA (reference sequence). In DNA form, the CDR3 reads TGCAGTGCCACCGAGGGTGACGAGCAGTACTTC. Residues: CSATEGDEQYF.

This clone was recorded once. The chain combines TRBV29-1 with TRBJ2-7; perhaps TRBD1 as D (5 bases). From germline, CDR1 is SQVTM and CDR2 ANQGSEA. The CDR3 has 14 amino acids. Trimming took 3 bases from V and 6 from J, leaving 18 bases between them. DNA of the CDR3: TGCAGCGTTGATAGCCAGGGAAAGTCTACCGAGCAGTACTTC. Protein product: CSVDSQGKSTEQYF.

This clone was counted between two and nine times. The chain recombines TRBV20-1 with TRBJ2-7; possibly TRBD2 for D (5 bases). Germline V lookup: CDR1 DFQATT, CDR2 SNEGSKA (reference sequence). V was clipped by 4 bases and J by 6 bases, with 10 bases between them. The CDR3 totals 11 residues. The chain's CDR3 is CSANGVGEQYF. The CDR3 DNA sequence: TGCAGTGCTAACGGGGTCGGCGAGCAGTACTTC.

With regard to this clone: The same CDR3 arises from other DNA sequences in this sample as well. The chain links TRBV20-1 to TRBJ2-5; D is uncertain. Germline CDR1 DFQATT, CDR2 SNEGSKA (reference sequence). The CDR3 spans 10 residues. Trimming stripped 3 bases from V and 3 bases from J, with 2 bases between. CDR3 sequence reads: CSASKETQYF. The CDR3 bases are TGCAGTGCTAGCAAAGAGACCCAGTACTTC.

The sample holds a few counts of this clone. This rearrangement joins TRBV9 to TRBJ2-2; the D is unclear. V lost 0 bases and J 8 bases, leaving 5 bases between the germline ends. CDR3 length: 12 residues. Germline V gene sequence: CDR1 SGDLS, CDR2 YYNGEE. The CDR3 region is CASSVGVGELFF. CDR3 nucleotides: TGTGCCAGCAGCGTAGGAGTGGGGGAGCTGTTTTTT.

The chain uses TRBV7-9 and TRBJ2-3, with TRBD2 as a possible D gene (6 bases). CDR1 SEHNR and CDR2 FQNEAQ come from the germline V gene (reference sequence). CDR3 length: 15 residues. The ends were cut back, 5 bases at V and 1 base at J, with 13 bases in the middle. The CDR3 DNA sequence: TGTGCCAGCAGCCTGCCCCGCGGGGGCACAGATACGCAGTATTTT. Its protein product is CASSLPRGGTDTQYF.

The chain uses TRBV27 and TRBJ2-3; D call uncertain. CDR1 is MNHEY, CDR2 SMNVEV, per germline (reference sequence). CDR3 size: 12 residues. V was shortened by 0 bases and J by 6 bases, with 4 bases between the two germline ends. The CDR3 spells CASSLSTDTQYF. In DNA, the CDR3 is TGTGCCAGCAGTTTATCGACTGATACGCAGTATTTT.

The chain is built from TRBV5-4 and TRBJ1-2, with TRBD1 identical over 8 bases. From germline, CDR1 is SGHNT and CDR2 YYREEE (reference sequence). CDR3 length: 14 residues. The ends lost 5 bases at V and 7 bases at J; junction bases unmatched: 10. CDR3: CASSLTGQGGGYTF. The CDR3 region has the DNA TGTGCCAGCAGTCTGACAGGACAGGGCGGTGGCTACACCTTC.

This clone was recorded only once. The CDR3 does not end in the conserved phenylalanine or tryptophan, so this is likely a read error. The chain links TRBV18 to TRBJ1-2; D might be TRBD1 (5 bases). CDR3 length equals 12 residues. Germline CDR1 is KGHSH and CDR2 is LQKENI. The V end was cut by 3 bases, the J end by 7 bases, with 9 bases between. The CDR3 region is CASSPRQGGYTL. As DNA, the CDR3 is TGTGCCAGCTCACCCCGCCAGGGTGGCTACACCCTC.

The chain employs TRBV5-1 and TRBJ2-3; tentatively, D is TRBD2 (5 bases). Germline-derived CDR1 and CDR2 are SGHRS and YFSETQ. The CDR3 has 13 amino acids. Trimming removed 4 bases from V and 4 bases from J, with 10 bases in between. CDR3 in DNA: TGCGCCAGCAGCGCTCCTAGCCCAGATACGCAGTATTTT. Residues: CASSAPSPDTQYF. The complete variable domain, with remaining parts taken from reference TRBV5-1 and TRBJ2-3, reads KAGVTQTPRYLIKTRGQQVTLSCSPISGHRSVSWYQQTPGQGLQFLFEYFSETQRNKGNFPGRFSGRQFSNSRSEMNVSTLELGDSALYLCASSAPSPDTQYFGPGTRLTVL.

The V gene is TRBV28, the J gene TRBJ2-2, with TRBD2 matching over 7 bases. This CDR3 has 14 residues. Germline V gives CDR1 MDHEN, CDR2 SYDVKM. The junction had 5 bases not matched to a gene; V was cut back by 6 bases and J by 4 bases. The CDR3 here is CASRRTRFTGELFF. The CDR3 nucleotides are TGTGCCAGCAGGAGGACTAGATTCACCGGGGAGCTGTTTTTT.

The CDR3 region is CASSPFWEEGYSNQPQHF. In DNA, the CDR3 is TGCGCCAGCAGCCCCTTCTGGGAGGAGGGGTATAGCAATCAGCCCCAGCATTTT. This chain links TRBV4-1 with TRBJ1-5; tentatively, D is TRBD1 (5 bases). Per the germline V gene, CDR1 is MGHRA and CDR2 is YSYEKL. The V gene lost 4 bases and the J gene lost 0 bases, with 19 bases spanning the gap. The CDR3 has 18 amino acids.

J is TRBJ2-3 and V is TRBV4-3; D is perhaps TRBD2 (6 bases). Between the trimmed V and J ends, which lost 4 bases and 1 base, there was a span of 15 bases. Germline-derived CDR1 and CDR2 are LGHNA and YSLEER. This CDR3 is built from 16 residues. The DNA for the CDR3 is TGCGCCAGCAGCCCGCGACTAGTGGGAGGCACAGATACGCAGTATTTT. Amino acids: CASSPRLVGGTDTQYF.

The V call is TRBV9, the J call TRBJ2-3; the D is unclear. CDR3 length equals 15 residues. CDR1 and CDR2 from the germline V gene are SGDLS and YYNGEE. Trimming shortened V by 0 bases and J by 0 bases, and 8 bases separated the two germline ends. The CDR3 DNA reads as TGTGCCAGCAGCGTAGCGGTGGATAGCACAGATACGCAGTATTTT. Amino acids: CASSVAVDSTDTQYF. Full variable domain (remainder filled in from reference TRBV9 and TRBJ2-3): DSGVTQTPKHLITATGQRVTLRCSPRSGDLSVYWYQQSLDQGLQFLIQYYNGEERAKGNILERFSAQQFPDLHSELNLSSLELGDSALYFCASSVAVDSTDTQYFGPGTRLTVL.

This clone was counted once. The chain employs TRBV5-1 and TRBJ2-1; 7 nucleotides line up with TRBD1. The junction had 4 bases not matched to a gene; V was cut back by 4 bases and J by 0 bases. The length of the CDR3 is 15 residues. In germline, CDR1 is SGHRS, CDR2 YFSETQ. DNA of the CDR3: TGCGCCAGCAGCATGGGACAGAGCTCCTACAATGAGCAGTTCTTC. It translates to CASSMGQSSYNEQFF.

The CDR3 spells CASSRDLGKYEQYF. CDR3 DNA: TGCGCCAGCAGCAGGGACTTGGGAAAGTACGAGCAGTACTTC. This chain connects TRBV5-1 to TRBJ2-7; D is perhaps TRBD2 (6 bases). The V end lost 4 bases, the J end lost 4 bases, and 15 bases lay between the germline ends. CDR1 is SGHRS, CDR2 YFSETQ, per germline. This CDR3 has 14 amino acids.

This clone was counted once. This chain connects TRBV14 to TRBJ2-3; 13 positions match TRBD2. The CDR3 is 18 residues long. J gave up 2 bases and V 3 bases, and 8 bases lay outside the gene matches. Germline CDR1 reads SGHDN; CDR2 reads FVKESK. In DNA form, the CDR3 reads TGTGCCAGCAGCCAGACCGCCGGGACTAGCGGGAACACAGATACGCAGTATTTT. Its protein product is CASSQTAGTSGNTDTQYF.

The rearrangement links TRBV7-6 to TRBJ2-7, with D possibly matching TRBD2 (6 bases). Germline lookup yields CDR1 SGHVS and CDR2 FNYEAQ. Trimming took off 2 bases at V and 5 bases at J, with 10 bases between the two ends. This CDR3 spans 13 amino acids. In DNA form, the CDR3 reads TGTGCCAGCAGCTTATTTCGCGGGAACGAGCAGTACTTC. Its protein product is CASSLFRGNEQYF.

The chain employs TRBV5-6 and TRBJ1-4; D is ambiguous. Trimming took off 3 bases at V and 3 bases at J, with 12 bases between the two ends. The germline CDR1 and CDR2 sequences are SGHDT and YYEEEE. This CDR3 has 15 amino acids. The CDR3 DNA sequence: TGTGCCAGCAGCTCCATCGCTTTGGCTAATGAAAAACTGTTTTTT. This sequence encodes CASSSIALANEKLFF.

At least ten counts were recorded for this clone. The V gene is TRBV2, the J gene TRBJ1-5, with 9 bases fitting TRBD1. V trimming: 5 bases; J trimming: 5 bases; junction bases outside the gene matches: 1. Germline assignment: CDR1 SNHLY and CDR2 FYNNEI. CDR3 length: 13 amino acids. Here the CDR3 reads CASSRDRDQPQHF. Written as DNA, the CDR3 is TGTGCCAGCAGTCGGGACAGGGATCAGCCCCAGCATTTT.

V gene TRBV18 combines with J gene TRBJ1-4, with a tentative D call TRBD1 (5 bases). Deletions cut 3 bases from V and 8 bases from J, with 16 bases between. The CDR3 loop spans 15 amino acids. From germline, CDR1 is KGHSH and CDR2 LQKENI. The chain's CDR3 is CASSPLLWDGEKLFF. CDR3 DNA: TGTGCCAGCTCACCTCTCCTCTGGGACGGCGAAAAACTGTTTTTT.

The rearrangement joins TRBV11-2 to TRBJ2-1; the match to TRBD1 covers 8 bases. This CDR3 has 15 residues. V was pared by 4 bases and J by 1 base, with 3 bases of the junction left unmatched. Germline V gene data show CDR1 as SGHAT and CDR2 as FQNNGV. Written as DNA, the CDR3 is TGTGCCAGCAGCTCAAGACAGGGGTCCTACAATGAGCAGTTCTTC. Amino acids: CASSSRQGSYNEQFF.

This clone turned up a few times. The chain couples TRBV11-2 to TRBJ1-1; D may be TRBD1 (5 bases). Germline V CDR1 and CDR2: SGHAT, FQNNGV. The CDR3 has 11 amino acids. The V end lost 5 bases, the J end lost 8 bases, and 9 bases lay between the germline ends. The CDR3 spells CASSIQVEAFF. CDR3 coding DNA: TGTGCCAGCAGCATACAGGTCGAAGCTTTCTTT.